The 29 T cell receptor beta chains below come from one sample, sequenced in a study of blood T cell repertoires in COVID-19 (dated by TCRdb to 2018 to 2020). Libraries were constructed by the immunoSEQ multiplex PCR assay. TCRdb retrieved this table from immuneACCESS and kept in-frame rearrangements only. Not all clones are present; in checked studies, unresolved V genes account for under half, and no reason is known for the remainder. This sample has about 160,000 clones in its table, and about 90% of those were observed once. The top ten hold roughly 7% of the sample. What was sequenced was PBMCs or T cells enriched from blood (not recorded which). These receptors came from a woman between 45 and 65 years old who had recovered from COVID-19.

The gene calls are TRBV11-3 and TRBJ1-2; 7 nucleotides line up with TRBD1. The CDR3 totals 13 residues. Germline values: CDR1 SGHNT, CDR2 YENEEA. The junction had 5 bases not matched to a gene; V was cut back by 2 bases and J by 8 bases. The CDR3 reads CASSLTGASGYTF. The CDR3 nucleotides are TGTGCCAGCAGCTTAACAGGGGCAAGCGGCTACACCTTC.

This rearrangement joins TRBV28 to TRBJ2-7; 9 bases are a match to TRBD1. Germline lookup yields CDR1 MDHEN and CDR2 SYDVKM. The ends lost 1 base at V and 7 bases at J; junction bases unmatched: 8. The CDR3 is 15 amino acids. CDR3 bases: TGTGCCAGCAGTTTATACGGACAGGGGAAAGATGAGCAGTACTTC. Its protein product is CASSLYGQGKDEQYF.

This rearrangement joins TRBV5-6 to TRBJ2-2, with TRBD1 identical over 7 bases. Germline loops: CDR1 SGHDT, CDR2 YYEEEE. J lost 2 bases, V lost 4 bases, and 8 bases had no gene match. CDR3 size: 16 residues. CDR3 loop: CASSRPGQPNTGELFF. Here the CDR3 DNA reads TGTGCCAGCAGCCGCCCGGGACAGCCAAACACCGGGGAGCTGTTTTTT.

The rearrangement uses TRBV16 and TRBJ1-1; 7 nucleotides align to TRBD1. The J segment lost 0 bases and the V segment lost 4 bases, leaving 8 bases of the junction unmatched. Germline CDR1 KGHSY, CDR2 FQNENV. The length of the CDR3 is 16 residues. CDR3 DNA: TGTGCCAGCAGCCCCCAGGGGGTGGCAGTGAACACTGAAGCTTTCTTT. Translated, it gives CASSPQGVAVNTEAFF. The whole variable domain, filled in from reference TRBV16 and TRBJ1-1, reads GEEVAQTPKHLVRGEGQKAKLYCAPIKGHSYVFWYQQVLKNEFKFLISFQNENVFDETGMPKERFSAKCLPNSPCSLEIQATKLEDSAVYFCASSPQGVAVNTEAFFGQGTRLTVV.

The chain combines TRBV4-3 with TRBJ2-3, with D maybe TRBD1 (6 bases). This CDR3 contains 13 residues. Germline V gene lookup returns CDR1 LGHNA and CDR2 YSLEER. The V end lost 1 base, the J end lost 6 bases, and 8 bases lay between the germline ends. The CDR3 nucleotides read TGCGCCAGCAGCCAAGTGCAGGGGGATACGCAGTATTTT. Translating it yields CASSQVQGDTQYF.

The chain recombines TRBV7-2 with TRBJ2-7; TRBD2 matches at 13 bases. This CDR3 has 18 residues. The J segment lost 2 bases and the V segment lost 1 base, leaving 8 bases of the junction unmatched. Germline CDR1 is SGHTA and CDR2 is FQGNSA. This CDR3 reads CASSLGRGLAGKAYEQYF. For the CDR3, the DNA is TGTGCCAGCAGCTTAGGAAGGGGACTAGCGGGAAAAGCCTACGAGCAGTACTTC.

V gene TRBV20-1 combines with J gene TRBJ2-7; 10 bases map to TRBD2. V shed 3 bases and J 4 bases; nucleotides not matched to a gene: 9. CDR1 is DFQATT, CDR2 SNEGSKA, per germline (reference sequence). The CDR3 has 15 residues. CDR3 DNA sequence: TGCAGTGCTAGTGTAGCGGGAGGATCTCCTTACGAGCAGTACTTC. Amino acid sequence: CSASVAGGSPYEQYF.

The gene calls are TRBV9 and TRBJ1-2; the match to TRBD1 covers 7 bases. Per germline, CDR1 SGDLS and CDR2 YYNGEE. V lost 4 bases to trimming and J lost 6 bases; unmatched junction nucleotides: 12. The CDR3 is 15 amino acids. Here the CDR3 DNA reads TGTGCCAGCAGCCACAACAGGGGATCGTGGCATGGCTACACCTTC. Its translation: CASSHNRGSWHGYTF.

The V and J genes are TRBV5-1 and TRBJ1-2, with 7 bases matching TRBD1. The length of the CDR3 is 16 residues. J lost 7 bases, V lost 0 bases, and 12 bases had no gene match. CDR1 and CDR2 from the germline V gene are SGHRS and YFSETQ. In nucleotides, the CDR3 is TGCGCCAGCAGCTTGGACGGACAGGCCGGACGAGGTGGCTACACCTTC. Amino acid sequence: CASSLDGQAGRGGYTF.

This clone appeared a few times. V usage is TRBV5-1 and J usage is TRBJ1-1; 12 nucleotides agree with TRBD1. The CDR3 spans 15 residues. CDR1 is SGHRS, CDR2 YFSETQ, per germline. V shed 0 bases and J 4 bases; nucleotides not matched to a gene: 1. The CDR3 is CASSLGDRGLTEAFF. Here the CDR3 DNA reads TGCGCCAGCAGCTTGGGGGACAGGGGGCTCACTGAAGCTTTCTTT. Together with reference TRBV5-1 and TRBJ1-1, the CDR3 gives the full variable domain: KAGVTQTPRYLIKTRGQQVTLSCSPISGHRSVSWYQQTPGQGLQFLFEYFSETQRNKGNFPGRFSGRQFSNSRSEMNVSTLELGDSALYLCASSLGDRGLTEAFFGQGTRLTVV.

The chain recombines TRBV7-9 with TRBJ1-1, with TRBD1 as a possible D gene (6 bases). The CDR3 spans 17 residues. CDR1 is SEHNR, CDR2 FQNEAQ, per germline (reference sequence). V was trimmed by 5 bases and J by 3 bases, leaving 22 bases between them. CDR3 sequence reads: CASSPLNRQASYTEAFF. Here the CDR3 DNA reads TGTGCCAGCAGCCCCCTAAATCGACAGGCATCGTACACTGAAGCTTTCTTT.

The chain employs TRBV6-5 and TRBJ2-2; D is possibly TRBD2 (5 bases). This CDR3 region has 13 residues. Germline V CDR1 and CDR2: MNHEY, SVGAGI. V lost 6 bases and J 7 bases, leaving 12 bases between the germline ends. This chain's CDR3 is CASSIGENGELFF. The CDR3 DNA sequence: TGTGCCAGCAGCATCGGGGAGAACGGGGAGCTGTTTTTT.

The DNA of the CDR3 is TGTGCCAGCAGTGATCAGGGGAACACTGAAGCTTTCTTT. Protein sequence: CASSDQGNTEAFF. This sequence joins TRBV2 and TRBJ1-1; D perhaps matches TRBD1 (5 bases). This CDR3 comprises 13 residues. The ends were cut back, 3 bases at V and 1 base at J, with 6 bases in the middle. CDR1 and CDR2 from the germline V gene are SNHLY and FYNNEI.

V and J are TRBV27 and TRBJ2-7; 8 bases agree with TRBD2. Germline V gene data show CDR1 as MNHEY and CDR2 as SMNVEV (reference sequence). Trimming at V came to 6 bases and at J to 2 bases, leaving 3 bases not matched to a gene. This CDR3 spans 13 amino acids. CDR3 DNA sequence: TGTGCCAGCAGCAGTAGCGGGGCCTACGAGCAGTACTTC. This sequence encodes CASSSSGAYEQYF.

The genes are TRBV10-2 and TRBJ1-1; TRBD1 might be the D (5 bases). V lost 4 bases and J lost 1, with 13 bases in between. Germline V CDR1 and CDR2: WSHSY, SAAADI. The CDR3 totals 15 residues. The CDR3 spells CASSAGHGANTEAFF. DNA of the CDR3: TGCGCCAGCAGTGCCGGACACGGAGCGAACACTGAAGCTTTCTTT.

A few counts support this clone. This chain connects TRBV5-1 to TRBJ2-2; 7 bases match TRBD1. V lost 3 bases to trimming and J lost 5 bases; unmatched junction nucleotides: 7. The CDR3 sequence is 15 residues long. Germline CDR1 reads SGHRS; CDR2 reads YFSETQ. As DNA, the CDR3 is TGCGCCAGCAGCTCCGGACTGACAGGGACCGGGGAGCTGTTTTTT. Protein product: CASSSGLTGTGELFF.

The chain combines TRBV9 with TRBJ1-1, with no clear D. This CDR3 has 13 amino acids. V was shortened by 4 bases and J by 7 bases, with 14 bases between the two germline ends. In germline, CDR1 is SGDLS, CDR2 YYNGEE. The CDR3 spells CASSPTLNGEAFF. DNA for the CDR3: TGTGCCAGCAGCCCCACCCTGAACGGTGAAGCTTTCTTT.

The genes are TRBV15 and TRBJ1-1; TRBD1 matches at 8 bases. The germline gives CDR1 LNHNV, CDR2 YYDKDF (reference sequence). Trimming removed 3 bases from V and 1 base from J; junction bases left unmatched: 4. This CDR3 contains 15 residues. The CDR3 DNA is TGTGCCACCAGCAGGGGGGACAGGAAGAACACTGAAGCTTTCTTT. Protein product: CATSRGDRKNTEAFF.

The genes are TRBV2 and TRBJ1-2, with 7 bases that match TRBD1. This CDR3 has 12 residues. Unmatched junction bases numbered 4, after V lost 4 bases and J lost 8 bases. CDR1 is SNHLY, CDR2 FYNNEI, per germline. CDR3 sequence: CASSGQGGGYTF. The CDR3 region has the DNA TGTGCCAGCAGTGGTCAGGGGGGCGGCTACACCTTC.

J is TRBJ2-1 and V is TRBV19; 15 bases align to TRBD2. This CDR3 has 24 residues. Germline V gene lookup returns CDR1 LNHDA and CDR2 SQIVND (reference sequence). V was pared by 3 bases and J by 0 bases, with 21 bases of the junction left unmatched. The CDR3 coding sequence is TGTGCCAGTAGTATTGATTTGGCGGTGACCGGGACTAGCGGGAGGCAAAGCTCCTACAATGAGCAGTTCTTC. It specifies CASSIDLAVTGTSGRQSSYNEQFF. The full variable domain, completed using reference TRBV19 and TRBJ2-1, is DGGITQSPKYLFRKEGQNVTLSCEQNLNHDAMYWYRQDPGQGLRLIYYSQIVNDFQKGDIAEGYSVSREKKESFPLTVTSAQKNPTAFYLCASSIDLAVTGTSGRQSSYNEQFFGPGTRLTVL.

V gene TRBV4-2 combines with J gene TRBJ2-7, with 11 bases that match TRBD1. V lost 2 bases to trimming and J lost 3 bases; unmatched junction nucleotides: 6. The CDR3 has 16 residues. CDR1 LGHNA and CDR2 YNFKEQ come from the germline V gene. The DNA of the CDR3 is TGTGCCAGCAGCCAAATGGAGGGACAGGGGGACTACGAGCAGTACTTC. Encoded protein: CASSQMEGQGDYEQYF.

The V and J genes are TRBV2 and TRBJ2-7, with 10 bases fitting TRBD2. The V gene end was trimmed by 6 bases and the J gene end by 2 bases; junction bases not matched to a gene: 22. CDR1 is SNHLY, CDR2 FYNNEI, per germline. CDR3 length: 20 amino acids. Here the CDR3 DNA reads TGTGCCAGCAGCCTTGAGCCGGGACTAGCGATAGCGCGGGATCCCTACGAGCAGTACTTC. This encodes CASSLEPGLAIARDPYEQYF.

V gene TRBV28 combines with J gene TRBJ1-1; 7 bases fit TRBD1. CDR1 and CDR2 from the germline V gene are MDHEN and SYDVKM. The J segment lost 3 bases and the V segment lost 6 bases, leaving 7 bases of the junction unmatched. The CDR3 is 14 amino acids. DNA of the CDR3: TGTGCCAGCAGGGGGACAACAGGGGACACTGAAGCTTTCTTT. Amino acid sequence: CASRGTTGDTEAFF. Looking up the rest from reference TRBV28 and TRBJ1-1 gives the full variable domain: DVKVTQSSRYLVKRTGEKVFLECVQDMDHENMFWYRQDPGLGLRLIYFSYDVKMKEKGDIPEGYSVSREKKERFSLILESASTNQTSMYLCASRGTTGDTEAFFGQGTRLTVV.

J is TRBJ1-2 and V is TRBV24-1, with D hard to call. The germline gives CDR1 KGHDR, CDR2 SFDVKD. The CDR3 totals 12 residues. Deletions cut 4 bases from V and 8 bases from J, with 10 bases between. This chain's CDR3 is CATSDPLAGYTF. The CDR3 DNA reads TGTGCCACCAGTGACCCTCTAGCGGGCTACACCTTC.

The chain is built from TRBV19 and TRBJ1-5, with D unclear. This CDR3 is 16 amino acids long. Germline values: CDR1 LNHDA, CDR2 SQIVND (reference sequence). Trimming shortened V by 4 bases and J by 5 bases, and 18 bases separated the two germline ends. CDR3 region: CASSTLARGNHQPQHF. DNA for the CDR3: TGTGCCAGTAGTACCCTCGCAAGAGGAAACCATCAGCCCCAGCATTTT.

This clone was observed once. This chain connects TRBV14 to TRBJ1-2; 7 bases match TRBD1. Germline V CDR1 and CDR2: SGHDN, FVKESK. The CDR3 has 13 residues. Losses at the gene ends were 4 bases for V and 4 bases for J; bases not matched to a gene: 3. The CDR3 sequence: CASSRDSFYGYTF. CDR3 coding DNA: TGTGCCAGCAGCCGGGACAGCTTCTATGGCTACACCTTC. The full variable domain, completed using reference TRBV14 and TRBJ1-2, is EAGVTQFPSHSVIEKGQTVTLRCDPISGHDNLYWYRRVMGKEIKFLLHFVKESKQDESGMPNNRFLAERTGGTYSTLKVQPAELEDSGVYFCASSRDSFYGYTFGSGTRLTVV.

This rearrangement joins TRBV15 to TRBJ1-2; TRBD1 is a possible D gene (5 bases). With 3 bases removed from V and 4 bases from J, the gap between germline ends came to 15 bases. Germline V gives CDR1 LNHNV, CDR2 YYDKDF (reference sequence). The CDR3 has 15 amino acids. The CDR3 nucleotides are TGTGCCACCAGCAGTGACCGAAGGGGTTTCTATGGCTACACCTTC. Its protein product is CATSSDRRGFYGYTF.

This rearrangement joins TRBV19 to TRBJ1-2; D is perhaps TRBD1 (6 bases). Trimming took 5 bases from V and 1 from J, leaving 11 bases between them. This CDR3 is 14 amino acids long. Per the germline V gene, CDR1 is LNHDA and CDR2 is SQIVND (reference sequence). The CDR3 is CASSDGGFNYGYTF. DNA of the CDR3: TGTGCCAGTAGTGATGGGGGCTTTAACTATGGCTACACCTTC.

This chain joins TRBV15 and TRBJ2-7, with a weak D call TRBD2 (7 bases). The length of the CDR3 is 16 residues. V gave up 1 base and J gave up 1 base, with 14 bases separating them. CDR1 is LNHNV and CDR2 is YYDKDF in the germline V gene (reference sequence). CDR3 DNA: TGTGCCACCAGCAGAGGCGGGGGCGGATCTTCCTACGAGCAGTACTTC. It specifies CATSRGGGGSSYEQYF.